This TCR beta chain was profiled in a study of blood T cell repertoires in COVID-19. Germline V gene data show CDR1 as LGHDT and CDR2 as YNNKEL (reference sequence). This CDR3 is 16 amino acids long. The J segment lost 0 bases and the V segment lost 1 base, leaving 3 bases of the junction unmatched. The repertoire was sequenced with immunoSEQ multiplex PCR; TCRdb's copy has only in-frame clones and lacks some. The table shows 150,000 to 200,000 clones, with 65% to 80% occurring only once. The TCR was taken from a woman aged 50 to 60 with acute COVID-19. The sample taken for sequencing was PBMCs or T cells enriched from blood (not recorded which). The rearrangement joins TRBV3-1 (or the pseudogene TRBV3-2) to TRBJ2-3, with TRBD2 matching over 8 bases. The CDR3 loop is CASSQGPGGSTDTQYF. In DNA, the CDR3 is TGTGCCAGCAGCCAAGGGCCGGGGGGGAGCACAGATACGCAGTATTTT.